These T cell receptor beta chains were read from a single sample in a study of beta chain features in type 1 diabetes. Assay: immunoSEQ multiplex PCR; the TCRdb copy retains only in-frame clones and omits some. The sample has some 220,000 clones, approximately 11% seen once. Sequenced sample: central memory CD4+ T cells from blood. All receptors derive from a man aged 18 to 30 in good health. Both conserved end residues are part of each CDR3. D genes are given only for firm matches. Clone size, where shown, is once, few, many, or a class for clones that have expanded.

>TRBV28|TRBJ1-2|NA|NA
CASSERGPYGYTF
TGTGCCAGCAGTGAGAGAGGTCCCTATGGCTACACCTTC
>TRBV9|TRBJ1-3|NA|many
CASSVVPWMISGNTIYF
TGTGCCAGCAGCGTAGTCCCCTGGATGATCTCTGGAAACACCATATATTTT
>TRBV6-1|TRBJ2-3|TRBD1|few
CASRETGGEGDTQYF
TGTGCCAGCAGGGAGACAGGGGGCGAAGGAGATACGCAGTATTTT
>TRBV28|TRBJ1-5|NA|NA
CASSTSGTSNQPQHF
TGTGCCAGCAGCACCTCTGGGACATCTAATCAGCCCCAGCATTTT
>TRBV7-8|TRBJ1-2|NA|few
CASSLDRGYGYTF
TGTGCCAGCAGCTTAGACCGGGGATATGGCTACACCTTC
>TRBV7-3|TRBJ2-5|NA|NA
CASSLTVQETQYF
TGTGCCAGCAGCTTAACGGTTCAAGAGACCCAGTACTTC
>TRBV9|TRBJ2-1|TRBD1|few
CASSVASGTGGYNEQFF
TGTGCCAGCAGCGTAGCGTCCGGGACAGGGGGCTACAATGAGCAGTTCTTC
>TRBV28|TRBJ2-1|TRBD2|few
CASSLTFGRSEQFF
TGTGCCAGCAGTTTAACCTTCGGGAGGTCTGAGCAGTTCTTC
>TRBV25-1|TRBJ2-6|TRBD1|NA
CASSEWTGGGANVLTF
TGTGCCAGCAGTGAATGGACAGGTGGTGGGGCCAACGTCCTGACTTTC
>TRBV7-2|TRBJ1-2|NA|few
CASSLHPGTAGYTF
TGTGCCAGCAGCCTCCATCCCGGTACGGCTGGCTACACCTTC
>TRBV5-1|TRBJ2-7|NA|NA
CASRRDADEQYF
TGCGCCAGCCGTAGAGATGCTGACGAGCAGTACTTC
>TRBV25-1|TRBJ2-1|TRBD2|NA
CASSVPKGTSGSSEQFF
TGTGCCAGCAGTGTACCAAAGGGGACTAGCGGGTCGTCGGAGCAGTTCTTC
>TRBV4-3|TRBJ2-1|TRBD1|NA
CASSLETGAHWNEQFF
TGCGCCAGCAGCCTAGAGACAGGGGCTCATTGGAATGAGCAGTTCTTC
>TRBV7-2|TRBJ2-7|NA|many
CASSLAQVRATRGYEQYF
TGTGCCAGCAGCTTAGCGCAGGTCAGGGCCACGAGGGGTTACGAGCAGTACTTC
>TRBV5-5|TRBJ1-2|NA|few
CASSLEGDYGYTF
TGTGCCAGCAGCTTGGAAGGGGACTATGGCTACACCTTC
>TRBV5-1|TRBJ1-1|TRBD1|NA
CASSVTTGGRRAFF
TGCGCCAGCAGCGTGACAACAGGGGGTCGAAGAGCTTTCTTT
>TRBV9|TRBJ2-2|NA|few
CASSQQNTGELFF
TGTGCCAGCAGTCAACAGAACACCGGGGAGCTGTTTTTT
>TRBV2|TRBJ2-3|TRBD1|NA
CASTLDRGPDTQYF
TGTGCCAGCACCCTGGACAGGGGACCAGATACGCAGTATTTT
>TRBV27|TRBJ2-4|NA|NA
CASRPSGRDGRNIQYF
TGTGCCAGCAGACCCTCCGGGCGAGACGGGAGAAACATTCAGTACTTC
>TRBV4-1|TRBJ2-1|TRBD2|many
CASSQDRAGGSYNEQFF
TGCGCCAGCAGCCAAGATCGGGCGGGAGGCTCCTACAATGAGCAGTTCTTC
>TRBV5-1|TRBJ2-5|TRBD2|NA
CASSGAGGPQETQYF
TGCGCCAGCAGCGGAGCGGGAGGGCCCCAAGAGACCCAGTACTTC
>TRBV4-3|TRBJ2-5|NA|NA
CASSQEARTEETQYF
TGCGCCAGCAGCCAAGAGGCTCGGACCGAAGAGACCCAGTACTTC
>TRBV28|TRBJ1-1|NA|NA
CASSLWEGHTEAFF
TGTGCCAGCAGTTTATGGGAGGGTCACACTGAAGCTTTCTTT
>TRBV28|TRBJ2-7|NA|few
CASSFGKREQYF
TGTGCCAGCAGTTTCGGTAAGCGCGAGCAGTACTTC
>TRBV2|TRBJ2-1|NA|NA
CASSRDSEGVDEQFF
TGTGCCAGCAGCCGGGACTCCGAGGGAGTTGATGAGCAGTTCTTC
>TRBV4-1|TRBJ2-3|NA|few
CASRPDTDTQYF
TGCGCCAGCAGACCCGACACAGATACGCAGTATTTT
>TRBV2|TRBJ2-7|NA|few
CASRPDLALDEQYF
TGTGCCAGCAGGCCCGATCTAGCGCTCGACGAGCAGTACTTC
>TRBV5-1|TRBJ2-7|NA|few
CASAWENPTYEQYF
TGCGCCAGTGCCTGGGAGAATCCCACCTACGAGCAGTACTTC
>TRBV29-1|TRBJ1-6|NA|NA
CSVAYNRDSPLHF
TGCAGCGTTGCCTATAACCGGGACTCACCCCTCCACTTT
>TRBV18|TRBJ2-7|TRBD1|NA
CASSEQGAIYEQYF
TGTGCCAGCTCAGAACAGGGGGCAATATACGAGCAGTACTTC
>TRBV29-1|TRBJ2-1|NA|NA
CSVARNSYNEQFF
TGCAGCGTTGCCAGGAACTCCTACAATGAGCAGTTCTTC
>TRBV5-1|TRBJ2-2|NA|few
CASSGDGPRTGELFF
TGCGCCAGCAGCGGAGACGGCCCCCGAACCGGGGAGCTGTTTTTT
>TRBV5-1|TRBJ2-5|NA|NA
CASRWTPGETQYF
TGCGCCAGCAGATGGACTCCCGGCGAGACCCAGTACTTC
>TRBV30|TRBJ1-4|TRBD1|few
CAWSVSGGLEKLFF
TGTGCCTGGAGTGTATCAGGGGGGTTGGAAAAACTGTTTTTT
>TRBV18|TRBJ2-7|TRBD1|NA
CASSPTGQGEQYF
TGTGCCAGCTCACCAACGGGACAGGGGGAGCAGTACTTC
>TRBV5-4|TRBJ2-3|TRBD2|NA
CASSPMGLAGGGDTQYF
TGTGCCAGCAGCCCAATGGGACTAGCGGGAGGTGGCGATACGCAGTATTTT
>TRBV5-6|TRBJ2-3|TRBD2|few
CASSFERDPSTDTQYF
TGTGCCAGCAGCTTCGAGCGGGATCCGAGCACAGATACGCAGTATTTT
>TRBV5-4|TRBJ2-7|TRBD1|NA
CASSHPGQGWYEQYF
TGCGCCAGCAGTCACCCCGGACAGGGGTGGTACGAGCAGTACTTC
>TRBV6-5|TRBJ2-4|TRBD1|NA
CASSQGDIQYF
TGTGCCAGCAGCCAGGGGGACATTCAGTACTTC